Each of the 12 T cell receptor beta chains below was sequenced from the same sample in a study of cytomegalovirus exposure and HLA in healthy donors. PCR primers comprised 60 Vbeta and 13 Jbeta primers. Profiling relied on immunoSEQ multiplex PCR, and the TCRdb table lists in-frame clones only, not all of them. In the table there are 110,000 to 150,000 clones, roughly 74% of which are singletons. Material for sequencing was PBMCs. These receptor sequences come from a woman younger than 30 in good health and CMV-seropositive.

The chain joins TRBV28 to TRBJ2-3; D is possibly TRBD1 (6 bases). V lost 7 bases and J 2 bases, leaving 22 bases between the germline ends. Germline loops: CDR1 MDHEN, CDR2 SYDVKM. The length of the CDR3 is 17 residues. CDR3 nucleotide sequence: TGTGCCAGCACCCTGGAATATGGGGGCTCCCACACAGATACGCAGTATTTT. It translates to CASTLEYGGSHTDTQYF.

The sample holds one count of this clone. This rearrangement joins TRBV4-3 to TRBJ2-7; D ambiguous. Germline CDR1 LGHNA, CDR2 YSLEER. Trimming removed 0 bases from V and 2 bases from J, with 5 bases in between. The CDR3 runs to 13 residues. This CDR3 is CASSQDLPYEQYF. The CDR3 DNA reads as TGCGCCAGCAGCCAAGATCTTCCCTACGAGCAGTACTTC.

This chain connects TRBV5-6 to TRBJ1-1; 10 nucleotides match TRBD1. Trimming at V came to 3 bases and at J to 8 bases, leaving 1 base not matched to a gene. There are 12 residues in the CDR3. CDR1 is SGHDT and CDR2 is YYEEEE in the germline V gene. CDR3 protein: CASSSDRGEAFF. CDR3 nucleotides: TGTGCCAGCAGCTCGGACAGGGGGGAAGCTTTCTTT.

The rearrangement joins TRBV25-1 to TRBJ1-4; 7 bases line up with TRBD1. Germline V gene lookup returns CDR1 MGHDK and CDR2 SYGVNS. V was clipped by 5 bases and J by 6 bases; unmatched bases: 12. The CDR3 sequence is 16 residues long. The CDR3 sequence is CASSLALTGRDEKLFF. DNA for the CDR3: TGTGCCAGCAGTCTAGCCCTGACAGGGCGGGATGAAAAACTGTTTTTT.

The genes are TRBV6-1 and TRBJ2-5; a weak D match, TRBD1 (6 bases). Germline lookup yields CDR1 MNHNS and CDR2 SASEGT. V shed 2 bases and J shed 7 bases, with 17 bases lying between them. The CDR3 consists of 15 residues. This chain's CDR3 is CASSEKEGGLGTQYF. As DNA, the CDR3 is TGTGCCAGCAGTGAAAAGGAAGGGGGTTTGGGGACCCAGTACTTC.

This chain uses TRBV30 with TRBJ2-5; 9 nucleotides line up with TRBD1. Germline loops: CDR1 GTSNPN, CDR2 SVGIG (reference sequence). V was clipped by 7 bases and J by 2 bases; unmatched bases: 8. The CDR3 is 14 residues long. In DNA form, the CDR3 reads TGTGCCTACTCCGGGACAGGGAATCAAGAGACCCAGTACTTC. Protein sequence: CAYSGTGNQETQYF.

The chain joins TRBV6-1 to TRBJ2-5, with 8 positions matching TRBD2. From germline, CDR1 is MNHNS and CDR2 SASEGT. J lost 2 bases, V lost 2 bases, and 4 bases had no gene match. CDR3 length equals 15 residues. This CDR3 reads CASSEYSGGQETQYF. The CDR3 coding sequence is TGTGCCAGCAGTGAATACAGCGGGGGTCAAGAGACCCAGTACTTC.

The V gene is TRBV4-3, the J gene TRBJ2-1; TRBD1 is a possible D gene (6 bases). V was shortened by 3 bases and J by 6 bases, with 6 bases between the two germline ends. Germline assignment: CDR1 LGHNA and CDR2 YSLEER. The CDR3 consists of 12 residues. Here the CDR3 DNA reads TGCGCCAGCAGCCACAGGGGCAATGAGCAGTTCTTC. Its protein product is CASSHRGNEQFF.

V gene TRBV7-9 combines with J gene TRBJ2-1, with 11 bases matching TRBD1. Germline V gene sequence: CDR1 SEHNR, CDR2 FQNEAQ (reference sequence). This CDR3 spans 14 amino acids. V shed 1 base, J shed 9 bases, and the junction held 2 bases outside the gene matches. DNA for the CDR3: TGTGCCAGCAGCTTAGGGGGGACAGGGGGTGAGCAGTTCTTC. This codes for CASSLGGTGGEQFF.

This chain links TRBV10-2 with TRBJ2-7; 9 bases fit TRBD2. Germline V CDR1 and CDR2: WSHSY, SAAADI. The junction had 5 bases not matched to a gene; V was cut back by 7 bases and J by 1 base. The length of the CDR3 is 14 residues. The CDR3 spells CASTLAGISYEQYF. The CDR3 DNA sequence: TGCGCCAGCACACTAGCGGGTATATCCTACGAGCAGTACTTC.

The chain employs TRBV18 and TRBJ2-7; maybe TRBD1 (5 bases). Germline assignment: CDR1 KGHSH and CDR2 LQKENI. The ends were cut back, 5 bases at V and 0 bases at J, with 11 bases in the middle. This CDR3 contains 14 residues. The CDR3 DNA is TGTGCCAGCTCAGCAACCAGGGACTCCTACGAGCAGTACTTC. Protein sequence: CASSATRDSYEQYF.

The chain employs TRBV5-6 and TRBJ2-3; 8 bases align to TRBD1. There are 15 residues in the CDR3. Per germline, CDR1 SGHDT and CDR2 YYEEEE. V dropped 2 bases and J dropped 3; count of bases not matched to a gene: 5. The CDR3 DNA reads TGTGCCAGCAGCTTTCGGACAGGGACGACAGATACGCAGTATTTT. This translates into CASSFRTGTTDTQYF.